The T cell receptor beta chain under discussion was sequenced for a study of OX40 agonist ivuxolimab in advanced cancers. The CDR3 has 15 amino acids. The V and J ends lost 3 bases and 0 bases respectively, with 9 bases between them. Germline V gives CDR1 KGHSH, CDR2 LQKENI. TCRdb's table, derived via immunoSEQ multiplex PCR, lists solely in-frame clones and lacks some. The table shows tens of thousands of clones, with 85% occurring only once. The sequence derives from an adult with an advanced solid tumor such as melanoma, head and neck, liver or kidney cancer. The chain combines TRBV18 with TRBJ1-3; D is ambiguous. The sample here was CD4+ or CD8+ T cells sorted from blood, taken in a trial of the OX40 agonist ivuxolimab. CDR3 region: CASSPLPGSGNTIYF. For the CDR3, the DNA is TGTGCCAGCTCACCGCTTCCAGGCTCTGGAAACACCATATATTTT.